This passage covers 23 T cell receptor beta chains from one sample sequenced in a study of T cells expressing NK-cell markers. After re-calling the 5' RACE reads, TCRdb lists one entry per CDR3 protein, DNA absent. The table for this sample gives a few hundred thousand distinct CDR3 sequences. Specimen: blood T cells: a sorted CD56 or NKG2C T cell subset, CD4+ or CD8+ T cells, or bulk PBMC T cells (not recorded which). The source of these receptors is a man between 18 and 35 years old in good health.

The chain couples TRBV5-5 to TRBJ2-5. This CDR3 comprises 13 residues. Germline V gene data show CDR1 as SGHKS and CDR2 as YYEKEE (reference sequence). This chain's CDR3 is CASSLAVRETQYF.

The chain links TRBV7-2 to TRBJ2-7; TCRdb's assignment of TRBD2 cannot be checked, as there is no DNA. The germline V gene has CDR1 SGHTA and CDR2 FQGNSA. This CDR3 region has 13 residues. The CDR3 reads CASRFTGAYEQYF.

The gene calls are TRBV5-5 and TRBJ2-7; TCRdb gives TRBD2 as the D gene, but with no DNA this cannot be confirmed. The CDR3 spans 16 residues. Germline lookup yields CDR1 SGHKS and CDR2 YYEKEE (reference sequence). CDR3 in amino acids: CASSLLAGAPSYEQYF.

The CDR3 is CATSGGLYNEQFF. This sequence joins TRBV24-1 and TRBJ2-1; there is no DNA to check the TCRdb D call of TRBD2. The CDR3 totals 13 residues. In germline, CDR1 is KGHDR, CDR2 SFDVKD.

CDR3 loop: CASTSTGLYTDTQYF. The chain links TRBV9 to TRBJ2-3; TCRdb calls TRBD1, which cannot be checked without DNA. CDR1 and CDR2 from the germline V gene are SGDLS and YYNGEE. This CDR3 has 15 amino acids.

CDR3 sequence: CSARERAGVSLETQYF. This chain connects TRBV20-1 to TRBJ2-5; the TRBD2 assignment by TCRdb is unverifiable without DNA. CDR1 is DFQATT, CDR2 SNEGSKA, per germline (reference sequence). The CDR3 contains 16 residues.

This sequence joins TRBV20-1 and TRBJ2-1; TCRdb's D call of TRBD2 is untestable without DNA. The CDR3 covers 14 residues. The germline CDR1 and CDR2 sequences are DFQATT and SNEGSKA (reference sequence). The CDR3 loop is CSARKTSGFDEQFF.

The rearrangement joins TRBV18 to TRBJ2-3; no DNA is available, so the TRBD2 call from TCRdb remains unchecked. CDR1 KGHSH and CDR2 LQKENI come from the germline V gene. The CDR3 sequence is 17 residues long. CDR3 in amino acids: CASSRPGLAGDTDTQYF.

The CDR3 loop reads CASSPLPDRGFYEQYF. The chain joins TRBV7-6 to TRBJ2-7; the TCRdb call, TRBD1, lacks DNA for checking. CDR1 is SGHVS and CDR2 is FNYEAQ in the germline V gene. The CDR3 is made up of 16 amino acids.

The V gene is TRBV7-2, the J gene TRBJ2-5. Germline lookup yields CDR1 SGHTA and CDR2 FQGNSA. The CDR3 runs to 14 residues. The CDR3: CASSLGAEQETQYF.

V and J are TRBV20-1 and TRBJ2-1; no DNA is available, so the TRBD2 call from TCRdb remains unchecked. Germline V gene data show CDR1 as DFQATT and CDR2 as SNEGSKA (reference sequence). CDR3 size: 19 residues. CDR3 protein: CSAPQGLAGRVSTYNEQFF.

V is TRBV18 and J is TRBJ1-5; TCRdb's D gene call, TRBD1, goes unchecked for lack of DNA. In germline, CDR1 is KGHSH, CDR2 LQKENI. CDR3 length: 18 amino acids. The CDR3 loop is CASSPRITTGEFNQPQHF.

V gene TRBV5-1 combines with J gene TRBJ2-7. CDR1 and CDR2 (germline): SGHRS, YFSETQ. CDR3 length: 15 residues. This chain's CDR3 is CASSLGGVLLDEQYF.

The chain is built from TRBV20-1 and TRBJ2-7. The CDR3 length is 13 residues. The germline V gene encodes CDR1 DFQATT and CDR2 SNEGSKA (reference sequence). CDR3 residues: CSAPDLSPHEQYF.

The chain employs TRBV20-1 and TRBJ2-3. The V gene's germline CDR1 is DFQATT and CDR2 SNEGSKA (reference sequence). This CDR3 has 12 amino acids. CDR3 amino acids: CSAREESLAQYF.

CDR3 region: CASSLEVTGHNSPLHF. V and J are TRBV5-1 and TRBJ1-6; TCRdb lists TRBD1, though no DNA is available to test this call. The CDR3 runs to 16 residues. Germline CDR1 SGHRS, CDR2 YFSETQ. The whole variable domain, remainder taken from reference TRBV5-1 and TRBJ1-6, is KAGVTQTPRYLIKTRGQQVTLSCSPISGHRSVSWYQQTPGQGLQFLFEYFSETQRNKGNFPGRFSGRQFSNSRSEMNVSTLELGDSALYLCASSLEVTGHNSPLHFGNGTRLTVT.

This sequence joins TRBV24-1 and TRBJ2-5; no DNA is available, so the TRBD1 call from TCRdb remains unchecked. Germline loops: CDR1 KGHDR, CDR2 SFDVKD. CDR3 length equals 15 residues. CDR3 amino acids: CATSVGQGPQETQYF.

The chain carries TRBV20-1 and TRBJ1-2; TCRdb outputs TRBD1, but without DNA this stays unchecked. The CDR3 spans 12 residues. The germline CDR1 and CDR2 sequences are DFQATT and SNEGSKA (reference sequence). The CDR3 protein is CSAREGAFGYTF.

The chain joins TRBV6-5 to TRBJ2-1; there is no DNA to check the TCRdb D call of TRBD2. CDR1 is MNHEY and CDR2 is SVGAGI in the germline V gene. The CDR3 covers 16 residues. CDR3 in amino acids: CASSYGLAGSYNEQFF.

This chain uses TRBV20-1 with TRBJ2-2. Germline-derived CDR1 and CDR2 are DFQATT and SNEGSKA (reference sequence). This CDR3 has 14 amino acids. CDR3: CSARVGPRAGELFF.

V gene TRBV4-2 combines with J gene TRBJ1-2. CDR3 size: 15 residues. Germline V gives CDR1 LGHNA, CDR2 YNFKEQ. This CDR3 reads CASSRGGRALYGYTF.

The rearrangement joins TRBV7-2 to TRBJ1-2; TCRdb selects TRBD1, and the lack of DNA leaves this call unchecked. The CDR3 has 16 residues. From germline, CDR1 is SGHTA and CDR2 FQGNSA. The CDR3 sequence: CASSSDRDRGNYGYTF.

CDR3 protein: CASSPTTSGLYEQYF. This sequence joins TRBV4-3 and TRBJ2-7; lacking DNA, the TRBD2 call made by TCRdb goes unchecked. The V gene's germline CDR1 is LGHNA and CDR2 YSLEER. There are 15 residues in the CDR3.